This T cell receptor (beta chain) appears in the sequencing data of a study of T cell changes during pregnancy in multiple sclerosis. Only in-frame clones appear in the TCRdb table, and some are missing; sequencing was by immunoSEQ multiplex PCR. This sample has tens of thousands of clones, with approximately 89% found just once. This CDR3 region has 13 residues. Unmatched junction bases numbered 3, after V lost 2 bases and J lost 6 bases. Germline CDR1 SGHRS, CDR2 YFSETQ. This TCR was recovered from a female donor with multiple sclerosis, enrolled in a pregnancy study. Sequencing was performed on peripheral blood, taken before pregnancy. This chain links TRBV5-1 with TRBJ2-7; 9 positions agree with TRBD1. The CDR3 coding sequence is TGCGCCAGCAGCTTTACAGGGGGCCTCGAGCAGTACTTC. Translating gives CASSFTGGLEQYF.